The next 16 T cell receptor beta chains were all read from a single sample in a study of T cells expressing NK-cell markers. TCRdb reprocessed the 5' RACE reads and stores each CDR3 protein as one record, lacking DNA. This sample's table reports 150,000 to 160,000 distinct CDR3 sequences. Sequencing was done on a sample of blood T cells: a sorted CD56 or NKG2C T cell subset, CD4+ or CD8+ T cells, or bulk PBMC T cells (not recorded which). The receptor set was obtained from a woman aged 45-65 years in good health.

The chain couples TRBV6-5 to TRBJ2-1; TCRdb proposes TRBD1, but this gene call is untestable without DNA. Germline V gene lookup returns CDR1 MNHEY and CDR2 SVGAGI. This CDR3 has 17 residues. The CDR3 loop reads CASRISPAGATYNEQFF.

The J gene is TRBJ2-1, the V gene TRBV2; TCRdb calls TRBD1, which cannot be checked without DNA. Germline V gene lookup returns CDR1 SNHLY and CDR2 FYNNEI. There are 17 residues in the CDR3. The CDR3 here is CASSKDSDPNTYNEQFF.

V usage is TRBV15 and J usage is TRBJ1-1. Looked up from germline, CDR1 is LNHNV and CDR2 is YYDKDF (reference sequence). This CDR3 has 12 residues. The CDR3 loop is CATSRESGRTFF. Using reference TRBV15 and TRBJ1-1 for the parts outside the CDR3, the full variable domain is DAMVIQNPRYQVTQFGKPVTLSCSQTLNHNVMYWYQQKSSQAPKLLFHYYDKDFNNEADTPDNFQSRRPNTSFCFLDIRSPGLGDTAMYLCATSRESGRTFFGQGTRLTVV.

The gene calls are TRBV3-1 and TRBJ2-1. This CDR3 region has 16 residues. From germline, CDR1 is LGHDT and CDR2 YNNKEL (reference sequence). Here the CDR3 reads CASSQSTSSVYNEQFF.

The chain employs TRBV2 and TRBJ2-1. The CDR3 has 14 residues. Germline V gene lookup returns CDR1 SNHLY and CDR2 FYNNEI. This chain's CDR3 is CASSKRGPDNEQFF. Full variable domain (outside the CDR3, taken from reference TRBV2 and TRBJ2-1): EPEVTQTPSHQVTQMGQEVILRCVPISNHLYFYWYRQILGQKVEFLVSFYNNEISEKSEIFDDQFSVERPDGSNFTLKIRSTKLEDSAMYFCASSKRGPDNEQFFGPGTRLTVL.

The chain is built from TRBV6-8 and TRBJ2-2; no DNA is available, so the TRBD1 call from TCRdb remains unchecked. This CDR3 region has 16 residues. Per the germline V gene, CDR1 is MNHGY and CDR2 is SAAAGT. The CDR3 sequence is CATLPRSSGSTGELFF.

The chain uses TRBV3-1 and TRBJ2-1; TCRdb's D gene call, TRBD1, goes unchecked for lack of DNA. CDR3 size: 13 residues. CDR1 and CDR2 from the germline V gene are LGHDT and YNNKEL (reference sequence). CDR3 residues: CASRTGGYNEQFF.

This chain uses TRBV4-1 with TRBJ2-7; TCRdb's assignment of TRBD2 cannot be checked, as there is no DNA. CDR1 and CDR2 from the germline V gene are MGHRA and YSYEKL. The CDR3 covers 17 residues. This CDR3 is CASSVSSGRESSYEQYF.

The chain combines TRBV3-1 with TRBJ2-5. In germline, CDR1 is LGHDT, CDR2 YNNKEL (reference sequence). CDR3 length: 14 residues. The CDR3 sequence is CASSLVRGRETQYF.

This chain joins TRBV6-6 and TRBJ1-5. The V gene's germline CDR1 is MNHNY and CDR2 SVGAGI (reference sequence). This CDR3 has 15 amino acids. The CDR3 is CASSYSTGEDQPQHF.

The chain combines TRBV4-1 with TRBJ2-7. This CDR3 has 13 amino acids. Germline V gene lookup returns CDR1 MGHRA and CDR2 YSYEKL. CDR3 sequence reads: CASSQVGSYEQYF.

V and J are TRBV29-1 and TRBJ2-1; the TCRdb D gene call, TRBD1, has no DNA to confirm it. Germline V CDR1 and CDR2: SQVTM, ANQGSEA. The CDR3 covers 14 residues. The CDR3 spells CSAMGQRSYNEQFF.

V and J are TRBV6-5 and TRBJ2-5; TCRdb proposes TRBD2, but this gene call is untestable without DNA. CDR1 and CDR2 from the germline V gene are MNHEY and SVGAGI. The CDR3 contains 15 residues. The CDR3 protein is CASRTSGSWKETQYF.

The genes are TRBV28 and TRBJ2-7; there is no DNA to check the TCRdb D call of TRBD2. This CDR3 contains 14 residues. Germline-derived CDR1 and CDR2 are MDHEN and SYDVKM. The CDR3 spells CASSAAGGIYEQYF. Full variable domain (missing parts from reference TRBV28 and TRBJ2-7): DVKVTQSSRYLVKRTGEKVFLECVQDMDHENMFWYRQDPGLGLRLIYFSYDVKMKEKGDIPEGYSVSREKKERFSLILESASTNQTSMYLCASSAAGGIYEQYFGPGTRLTVT.

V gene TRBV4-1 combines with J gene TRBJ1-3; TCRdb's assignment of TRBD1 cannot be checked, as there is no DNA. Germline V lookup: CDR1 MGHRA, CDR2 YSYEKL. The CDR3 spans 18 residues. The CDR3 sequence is CASSQDPLPGSVGNTIYF.

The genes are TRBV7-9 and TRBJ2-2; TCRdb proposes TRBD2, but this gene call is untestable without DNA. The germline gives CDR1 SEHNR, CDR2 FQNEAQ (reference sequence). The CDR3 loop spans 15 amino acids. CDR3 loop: CASSLELAVTGELFF.